One and the same sample provided the 25 T cell receptor beta chains below, sequenced in a study of blood T cell repertoires in COVID-19. Clones were read by immunoSEQ multiplex PCR, and TCRdb kept only the in-frame ones, dropping some. The data contain about 270,000 clones, about 87% of them singletons. Source material: peripheral blood. The receptors shown here come from a human donor in a cohort sampled during active COVID-19.

The V call is TRBV5-1, the J call TRBJ1-6; D unclear. Germline V gives CDR1 SGHRS, CDR2 YFSETQ. The CDR3 covers 15 residues. V lost 0 bases, J lost 10 bases, and 14 bases lay in between. DNA for the CDR3: TGCGCCAGCAGCTTGGAAGGAGGTTTGGCATCACCCCTCCACTTT. Residues: CASSLEGGLASPLHF.

This chain joins TRBV27 and TRBJ1-4; 9 bases are shared with TRBD1. The V and J ends lost 5 bases and 12 bases, in that order; junction bases with no gene match: 7. CDR1 and CDR2 from the germline V gene are MNHEY and SMNVEV (reference sequence). CDR3 length: 13 amino acids. This chain's CDR3 is CASSLGTGWELFF. Here the CDR3 DNA reads TGTGCCAGCAGTCTGGGGACAGGGTGGGAACTGTTTTTT.

This clone occurred a few times. V usage is TRBV6-4 and J usage is TRBJ1-6; TRBD1 matches at 9 bases. Germline V gene sequence: CDR1 MRHNA, CDR2 SNTAGT. This CDR3 comprises 15 residues. V trimming: 4 bases; J trimming: 10 bases; junction bases outside the gene matches: 8. CDR3 nucleotides: TGTGCCAGCAGTGTGGGACAGGGTGTCAGGTCACCCCTCCACTTT. This sequence encodes CASSVGQGVRSPLHF.

Concerning this clone: Other DNA sequences in this specimen translate into the identical CDR3. The chain links TRBV6-2 or TRBV6-3 to TRBJ2-1; possibly TRBD2 for D (6 bases). V dropped 2 bases and J dropped 6 bases, with 11 bases sitting between them. Germline V gives CDR1 MNHEY, CDR2 SVGEGT. The CDR3 consists of 14 residues. This CDR3 reads CASSYPGLINEQFF. CDR3 DNA: TGTGCCAGCAGTTACCCGGGACTCATCAATGAGCAGTTCTTC.

The J gene is TRBJ2-7, the V gene TRBV2; D is perhaps TRBD2 (5 bases). Trimming pared 2 bases from V and 2 bases from J, leaving 10 bases between. Germline V gene lookup returns CDR1 SNHLY and CDR2 FYNNEI. This CDR3 contains 14 residues. CDR3 loop: CASSERTQAYEQYF. CDR3 bases: TGTGCCAGCAGTGAACGGACTCAGGCCTACGAGCAGTACTTC.

This clone showed up just a few times. The chain links TRBV5-1 to TRBJ2-5, with 8 bases aligning to TRBD2. This CDR3 has 14 amino acids. CDR1 and CDR2 (germline): SGHRS, YFSETQ. Trimming took 3 bases from V and 5 from J; bases not matched to a gene: 6. The CDR3 DNA follows: TGCGCCAGCAGCTATCACCCGGGGGGGGAGACCCAGTACTTC. Its translation is CASSYHPGGETQYF. Supplemented by reference TRBV5-1 and TRBJ2-5, the full variable domain reads KAGVTQTPRYLIKTRGQQVTLSCSPISGHRSVSWYQQTPGQGLQFLFEYFSETQRNKGNFPGRFSGRQFSNSRSEMNVSTLELGDSALYLCASSYHPGGETQYFGPGTRLLVL.

This chain connects TRBV5-4 to TRBJ2-3, with D possibly TRBD2 on 5 matching bases. CDR3 length equals 16 residues. In germline, CDR1 is SGHNT, CDR2 YYREEE (reference sequence). The germline V and J ends were trimmed by 0 bases and 2 bases, with 13 bases remaining between them. The CDR3 sequence: CASSLGLAQITDTQYF. The CDR3 bases are TGTGCCAGCAGCTTGGGGCTAGCCCAAATCACAGATACGCAGTATTTT.

This clone is a singleton in its sample. This rearrangement joins TRBV7-9 to TRBJ2-3, with D unresolved. Trimming cost V 3 bases and J 4 bases, with 8 bases left between them. The CDR3 extends over 13 amino acids. Germline loops: CDR1 SEHNR, CDR2 FQNEAQ (reference sequence). The CDR3: CASSFGEADTQYF. The CDR3, as DNA: TGTGCCAGCAGCTTCGGCGAGGCAGATACGCAGTATTTT.

The chain uses TRBV4-3 and TRBJ1-2, with 8 bases aligning to TRBD1. Germline V gives CDR1 LGHNA, CDR2 YSLEER. J lost 4 bases, V lost 1 base, and 5 bases had no gene match. This CDR3 comprises 15 residues. The CDR3 reads CASSQGGQAGYGYTF. CDR3 nucleotides: TGCGCCAGCAGCCAAGGGGGACAGGCGGGCTATGGCTACACCTTC.

This chain joins TRBV18 and TRBJ2-7; D is possibly TRBD2 (7 bases). CDR3 size: 14 residues. Germline values: CDR1 KGHSH, CDR2 LQKENI. Trimming removed 3 bases at V and 6 bases at J, with 15 bases between. As DNA, the CDR3 is TGTGCCAGCTCACCGTTAGGGGGGGAGAGCGAGCAGTACTTC. Translating gives CASSPLGGESEQYF.

CDR3 residues: CASSRDRGNFETQYF. The CDR3 nucleotides are TGTGCCAGCAGCCGCGACAGGGGAAATTTCGAGACCCAGTACTTC. The chain is built from TRBV14 and TRBJ2-5, with TRBD1 matching 8 bases. The ends lost 4 bases at V and 5 bases at J; junction bases unmatched: 9. The germline CDR1 and CDR2 sequences are SGHDN and FVKESK. The CDR3 length is 15 residues.

The chain joins TRBV7-2 to TRBJ1-1, with 7 bases that match TRBD1. Germline CDR1 is SGHTA and CDR2 is FQGNSA. There are 15 residues in the CDR3. After removal of 5 bases from V and 4 bases from J, the junction contained 10 bases not matched to a gene. CDR3 coding DNA: TGTGCCAGCAGCCCCTGGACAGGTGGGATCACTGAAGCTTTCTTT. Its translation is CASSPWTGGITEAFF. Combining the CDR3 with reference TRBV7-2 and TRBJ1-1 gives the whole variable domain GAGVSQSPSNKVTEKGKDVELRCDPISGHTALYWYRQSLGQGLEFLIYFQGNSAPDKSGLPSDRFSAERTGGSVSTLTIQRTQQEDSAVYLCASSPWTGGITEAFFGQGTRLTVV.

The rearrangement joins TRBV28 to TRBJ2-2, with 10 bases that match TRBD1. The CDR3 runs 15 residues. Germline loops: CDR1 MDHEN, CDR2 SYDVKM. After removal of 5 bases from V and 16 bases from J, the junction contained 16 bases not matched to a gene. DNA for the CDR3: TGTGCCAGCAGTACCCGACAGGGGGCGGTCTTACTTCCGTTTTTT. This translates into CASSTRQGAVLLPFF.

This sequence joins TRBV6-2 or TRBV6-3 and TRBJ1-5, with D perhaps TRBD1 (5 bases). The germline V and J ends were trimmed by 0 bases and 6 bases, with 12 bases remaining between them. The CDR3 is 15 residues long. CDR1 is MNHEY and CDR2 is SVGEGT in the germline V gene. The CDR3 DNA is TGTGCCAGCAGTTACTCGTCAGGGCAGGGTCAGCCCCAGCATTTT. Translated, it gives CASSYSSGQGQPQHF.

The chain couples TRBV5-8 to TRBJ2-5; 7 bases are shared with TRBD2. This CDR3 has 15 amino acids. Germline CDR1 reads SGHTS; CDR2 reads YDEGEE. The ends lost 5 bases at V and 3 bases at J; junction bases unmatched: 10. In nucleotides, the CDR3 is TGTGCCAGCAGTCTCCCCGGGGGAGGGAAAGAGACCCAGTACTTC. Amino acids: CASSLPGGGKETQYF. The entire variable domain, with the rest obtained from reference TRBV5-8 and TRBJ2-5, is as follows: EAGVTQSPTHLIKTRGQQATLRCSPISGHTSVYWYQQALGLGLQFLLWYDEGEERNRGNFPPRFSGRQFPNYSSELNVNALELEDSALYLCASSLPGGGKETQYFGPGTRLLVL.

The chain has TRBV7-2 and TRBJ2-3, with D perhaps TRBD2 (7 bases). The germline V and J ends were trimmed by 6 bases and 4 bases, with 14 bases remaining between them. Germline-derived CDR1 and CDR2 are SGHTA and FQGNSA. The length of the CDR3 is 14 residues. The CDR3 sequence: CASRRGGAPDTQYF. The CDR3 DNA reads TGTGCCAGCAGGAGAGGGGGGGCCCCAGATACGCAGTATTTT.

V and J are TRBV2 and TRBJ2-7; possibly TRBD2 for D (5 bases). Per the germline V gene, CDR1 is SNHLY and CDR2 is FYNNEI. The CDR3 totals 15 residues. V was trimmed by 6 bases and J by 4 bases, leaving 19 bases between them. DNA for the CDR3: TGTGCCAGCAGACCACGCGTATTGAGGGCGTACGAGCAGTACTTC. Its protein product is CASRPRVLRAYEQYF.

J is TRBJ2-2 and V is TRBV24-1, with D perhaps TRBD2 (5 bases). CDR1 and CDR2 from the germline V gene are KGHDR and SFDVKD. The CDR3 is made up of 17 amino acids. The V end lost 0 bases, the J end lost 3 bases, and 13 bases lay between the germline ends. The CDR3 here is CATSDLIYTGDTGELFF. CDR3 nucleotides: TGTGCCACCAGTGATTTGATCTATACCGGGGACACCGGGGAGCTGTTTTTT.

The chain joins TRBV7-3 to TRBJ1-1; D ambiguous. The V gene lost 3 bases and the J gene lost 0 bases, with 5 bases spanning the gap. The CDR3 runs 13 residues. The V gene's germline CDR1 is SGHTA and CDR2 FQGTGA. The CDR3 DNA reads TGTGCCAGCAGCTTTATCTTGAACACTGAAGCTTTCTTT. Protein: CASSFILNTEAFF.

The V call is TRBV6-5, the J call TRBJ2-5, with 9 bases aligning to TRBD1. The CDR3 consists of 14 residues. CDR1 is MNHEY and CDR2 is SVGAGI in the germline V gene. Losses at the gene ends were 6 bases for V and 5 bases for J; bases not matched to a gene: 7. CDR3 in DNA: TGTGCCAGCAGCCCGGGACAGGGATGGGAGACCCAGTACTTC. This translates into CASSPGQGWETQYF.

The chain links TRBV5-1 to TRBJ2-2, with 14 bases lining up with TRBD2. The V segment lost 3 bases and the J segment 7 bases; nucleotides outside the gene matches: 11. This CDR3 spans 18 amino acids. The V gene's germline CDR1 is SGHRS and CDR2 YFSETQ. The chain's CDR3 is CASSSARGLAGVIGELFF. CDR3 sequence (DNA): TGCGCCAGCAGCTCCGCGCGGGGACTAGCGGGAGTAATCGGGGAGCTGTTTTTT.

V is TRBV4-3 and J is TRBJ1-3; the D is unclear. Deletions cut 0 bases from V and 2 bases from J, with 8 bases between. Looked up from germline, CDR1 is LGHNA and CDR2 is YSLEER. The CDR3 loop spans 15 amino acids. The CDR3 region is CASSQDASPGNTIYF. The CDR3 DNA reads TGCGCCAGCAGCCAAGATGCCAGTCCTGGAAACACCATATATTTT.

The DNA of the CDR3 is TGCAGCGTTGGGAACCCAACAGGGGGCAGTACTGAAGCTTTCTTT. This translates into CSVGNPTGGSTEAFF. This chain links TRBV29-1 with TRBJ1-1, with 9 nucleotides matching TRBD1. This CDR3 has 15 amino acids. V lost 4 bases and J lost 5; bases outside the gene matches: 11. Germline-derived CDR1 and CDR2 are SQVTM and ANQGSEA.

This chain connects TRBV27 to TRBJ2-7; 8 bases match TRBD1. The CDR3 totals 14 residues. V shed 8 bases, J shed 3 bases, and the junction held 9 bases outside the gene matches. The germline CDR1 and CDR2 sequences are MNHEY and SMNVEV (reference sequence). This chain's CDR3 is CASRKQGDVYEQYF. As DNA, the CDR3 is TGTGCCAGCCGGAAACAGGGGGACGTCTACGAGCAGTACTTC.

J is TRBJ2-1 and V is TRBV6-2 or TRBV6-3; TRBD2 matches at 14 bases. The CDR3 is made up of 17 amino acids. Trimming at V came to 4 bases and at J to 4 bases, leaving 6 bases not matched to a gene. The germline gives CDR1 MNHEY, CDR2 SVGEGT. CDR3 sequence (DNA): TGTGCCAGCAGTTCCCGACTAGCGGGGGGGATTTACAATGAGCAGTTCTTC. This codes for CASSSRLAGGIYNEQFF.